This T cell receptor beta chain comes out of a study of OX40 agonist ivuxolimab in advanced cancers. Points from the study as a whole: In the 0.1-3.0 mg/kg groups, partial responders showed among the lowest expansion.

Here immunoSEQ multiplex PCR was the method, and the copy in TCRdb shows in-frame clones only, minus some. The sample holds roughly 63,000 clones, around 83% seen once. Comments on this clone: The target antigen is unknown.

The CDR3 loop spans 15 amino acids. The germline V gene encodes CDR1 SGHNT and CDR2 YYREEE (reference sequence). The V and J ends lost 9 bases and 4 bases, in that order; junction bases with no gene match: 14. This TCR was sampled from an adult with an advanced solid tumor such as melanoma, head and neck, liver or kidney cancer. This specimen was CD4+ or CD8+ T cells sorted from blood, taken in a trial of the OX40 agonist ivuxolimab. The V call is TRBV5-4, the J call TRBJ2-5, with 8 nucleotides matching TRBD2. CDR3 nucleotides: TGTGCCACCACAGGACGGGGGGGGAGCGGAGAGACCCAGTACTTC. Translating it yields CATTGRGGSGETQYF.